This passage covers 31 T cell receptor beta chains from one sample sequenced in a study of CD8+ T cells in alopecia areata. Following RNA extraction, reverse transcription yielded cDNA that acted as the sequencing template. Method: immunoSEQ multiplex PCR; TCRdb's copy keeps in-frame clones and lacks some. The sample lists 110,000 to 150,000 clones, approximately 49% occurring once. The sample in question was CD4+ T cells sorted from blood, obtained at week 0. The receptors stem from a human donor with alopecia areata.

V is TRBV6-6 and J is TRBJ2-7; 7 nucleotides align to TRBD1. This CDR3 region has 16 residues. Unmatched junction bases numbered 16, after V lost 6 bases and J lost 5 bases. Germline V CDR1 and CDR2: MNHNY, SVGAGI (reference sequence). The CDR3 loop reads CASRGSATGVRDEQYF. The CDR3 nucleotides are TGTGCCAGCAGGGGCTCGGCTACAGGGGTAAGGGACGAGCAGTACTTC.

There are a few counts of this clone. This chain connects TRBV30 to TRBJ2-5; 8 nucleotides match TRBD1. The germline CDR1 and CDR2 sequences are GTSNPN and SVGIG (reference sequence). J lost 7 bases, V lost 3 bases, and 10 bases had no gene match. The CDR3 is 14 residues long. The CDR3 here is CAWRDRAGFGTQYF. CDR3 coding DNA: TGTGCCTGGAGGGACAGGGCGGGTTTCGGGACCCAGTACTTC.

This chain uses TRBV5-1 with TRBJ1-5; D is ambiguous. The ends were cut back, 7 bases at V and 3 bases at J, with 11 bases in the middle. The CDR3 length is 13 residues. CDR1 is SGHRS, CDR2 YFSETQ, per germline. The CDR3 spells CASAGGINQPQHF. The CDR3 DNA follows: TGCGCCAGCGCGGGAGGGATCAATCAGCCCCAGCATTTT.

Note on this clone: The same CDR3 arises from other DNA sequences in this sample as well. V is TRBV11-2 and J is TRBJ2-1; D gene uncertain. The germline V gene encodes CDR1 SGHAT and CDR2 FQNNGV. The CDR3 extends over 12 amino acids. V was pared by 4 bases and J by 5 bases, with 6 bases between. The CDR3, as DNA: TGTGCCAGCAGCTATAGGGACAATGAGCAGTTCTTC. Translation gives CASSYRDNEQFF.

This clone turned up a few times. The chain combines TRBV30 with TRBJ2-1, with D possibly matching TRBD1 (6 bases). Germline lookup yields CDR1 GTSNPN and CDR2 SVGIG (reference sequence). CDR3 size: 13 residues. V shed 2 bases and J shed 9 bases, with 14 bases lying between them. CDR3: CAWSNRVDGEQFF. The CDR3 coding sequence is TGTGCCTGGAGTAACAGGGTCGATGGTGAGCAGTTCTTC. Full variable domain (remainder filled in from reference TRBV30 and TRBJ2-1): SQTIHQWPATLVQPVGSPLSLECTVEGTSNPNLYWYRQAAGRGLQLLFYSVGIGQISSEVPQNLSASRPQDRQFILSSKKLLLSDSGFYLCAWSNRVDGEQFFGPGTRLTVL.

The genes are TRBV29-1 and TRBJ2-7; 7 nucleotides agree with TRBD1. Trimming removed 6 bases from V and 0 bases from J; junction bases left unmatched: 5. The CDR3 is 13 amino acids. Germline lookup yields CDR1 SQVTM and CDR2 ANQGSEA. CDR3 sequence reads: CSVIRDSSYEQYF. DNA of the CDR3: TGCAGCGTCATCCGGGACAGCTCCTACGAGCAGTACTTC.

This clone was found a few times. The chain has TRBV2 and TRBJ2-7, with TRBD2 matching 11 bases. The CDR3 spans 12 residues. Germline-derived CDR1 and CDR2 are SNHLY and FYNNEI. V shed 7 bases, J shed 6 bases, and the junction held 2 bases outside the gene matches. The CDR3 DNA reads as TGTGCCAGCAATCTAGCGGGAGGCGAGCAGTACTTC. Its protein is CASNLAGGEQYF.

The rearrangement links TRBV10-3 to TRBJ1-5, with TRBD1 as a possible D gene (5 bases). CDR3 length equals 15 residues. Germline V lookup: CDR1 ENHRY, CDR2 SYGVKD. V was cut by 0 bases and J by 7 bases, with 13 bases left in between. For the CDR3, the DNA is TGTGCCATCAGTGAGTCGGGACCTTCAGACCAGCCCCAGCATTTT. It codes for CAISESGPSDQPQHF.

The chain has TRBV30 and TRBJ1-4; no firm D call. V was pared by 3 bases and J by 2 bases, with 13 bases between. Germline-derived CDR1 and CDR2 are GTSNPN and SVGIG (reference sequence). The CDR3 covers 15 residues. DNA for the CDR3: TGTGCCTGGAGCCTTACGGGGAAGACTAATGAAAAACTGTTTTTT. This sequence encodes CAWSLTGKTNEKLFF.

A single count supports this clone. The chain has TRBV6-5 and TRBJ1-5, with D unclear. The CDR3 sequence is 16 residues long. The V end lost 4 bases, the J end lost 2 bases, and 15 bases lay between the germline ends. CDR1 is MNHEY, CDR2 SVGAGI, per germline. CDR3 DNA sequence: TGTGCCAGCAGTTCGGACCGGGGATGGGGCAATCAGCCCCAGCATTTT. This sequence encodes CASSSDRGWGNQPQHF.

This chain joins TRBV11-2 and TRBJ1-1, with 9 bases matching TRBD1. This CDR3 has 15 amino acids. J was trimmed by 5 bases and V by 5 bases; bases with no gene match: 9. Germline CDR1 SGHAT, CDR2 FQNNGV. CDR3 coding DNA: TGTGCCAGCAGCGAGAACAGGGGGCAGCAAACTGAAGCTTTCTTT. It yields the protein CASSENRGQQTEAFF.

This clone was counted a single time. The chain uses TRBV2 and TRBJ2-7, with TRBD1 matching over 8 bases. Trimming cost V 5 bases and J 4 bases; bases outside gene matches: 1. Germline V gives CDR1 SNHLY, CDR2 FYNNEI. There are 12 residues in the CDR3. CDR3 bases: TGTGCCAGCAGTAGACAGGGGTACGAGCAGTACTTC. Protein sequence: CASSRQGYEQYF.

This clone was found a few times. V gene TRBV2 combines with J gene TRBJ2-4, with 9 bases that match TRBD1. Germline CDR1 and CDR2: SNHLY and FYNNEI. The CDR3 runs to 13 residues. V shed 4 bases and J 6 bases; nucleotides not matched to a gene: 1. The CDR3 region has the DNA TGTGCCAGCAGTGCGGGACAGGGAAACATTCAGTACTTC. As protein: CASSAGQGNIQYF.

V and J are TRBV5-4 and TRBJ2-5; the match to TRBD2 covers 10 bases. CDR3 length: 15 residues. Germline V gene data show CDR1 as SGHNT and CDR2 as YYREEE (reference sequence). The V and J ends lost 2 bases and 2 bases, in that order; junction bases with no gene match: 3. The CDR3 loop is CASSFRTSGQETQYF. CDR3 in DNA: TGTGCCAGCAGCTTTAGGACTAGCGGACAAGAGACCCAGTACTTC.

J is TRBJ2-7 and V is TRBV10-3, with 10 positions matching TRBD2. Germline V gives CDR1 ENHRY, CDR2 SYGVKD. This CDR3 has 13 residues. J was trimmed by 2 bases and V by 10 bases; bases with no gene match: 5. The CDR3 protein is CATASGSPYEQYF. CDR3 bases: TGTGCCACCGCTAGCGGGAGCCCCTACGAGCAGTACTTC.

The genes are TRBV28 and TRBJ1-2, with TRBD1 as a possible D gene (5 bases). CDR3 length: 12 residues. With 6 bases removed from V and 5 bases from J, the gap between germline ends came to 10 bases. Germline V gene lookup returns CDR1 MDHEN and CDR2 SYDVKM. The CDR3 here is CASSPQGYGYTF. The CDR3 region has the DNA TGTGCCAGCAGCCCCCAGGGTTATGGCTACACCTTC.

The J gene is TRBJ1-1, the V gene TRBV29-1; D is possibly TRBD1 (6 bases). The length of the CDR3 is 12 residues. In germline, CDR1 is SQVTM, CDR2 ANQGSEA. V was clipped by 3 bases and J by 4 bases, with 9 bases between them. The DNA for the CDR3 is TGCAGCGTTGAGGGGGGCCTCACTGAAGCTTTCTTT. Encoded protein: CSVEGGLTEAFF.

The sample holds a few counts of this clone. V gene TRBV29-1 combines with J gene TRBJ2-5, with 9 bases identical to TRBD1. Unmatched junction bases numbered 9, after V lost 5 bases and J lost 5 bases. The CDR3 loop spans 14 amino acids. CDR1 and CDR2 from the germline V gene are SQVTM and ANQGSEA. In DNA, the CDR3 is TGCAGCGTTCAATGGGACAGGGTACAGGAGACCCAGTACTTC. This encodes CSVQWDRVQETQYF.

This clone appeared a single time. The gene calls are TRBV27 and TRBJ2-5; tentative D call: TRBD2 (6 bases). This CDR3 is 15 amino acids long. V gave up 4 bases and J gave up 6 bases, with 18 bases separating them. Germline assignment: CDR1 MNHEY and CDR2 SMNVEV (reference sequence). The CDR3 sequence is CASSSTIREPKTQYF. DNA for the CDR3: TGTGCCAGCAGTTCTACTATACGGGAGCCCAAGACCCAGTACTTC.

V and J are TRBV29-1 and TRBJ1-2; TRBD1 matches at 8 bases. V was clipped by 7 bases and J by 8 bases; unmatched bases: 6. Germline V lookup: CDR1 SQVTM, CDR2 ANQGSEA. The CDR3 has 11 amino acids. The DNA for the CDR3 is TGCAGCGCCCGGACAGGGCAGGGCTACACCTTC. Translating it yields CSARTGQGYTF.

This clone was seen more than once but under ten times. This chain links TRBV7-2 with TRBJ2-5, with 12 bases fitting TRBD1. Germline V gene data show CDR1 as SGHTA and CDR2 as FQGNSA. Germline trimming cut 2 bases from V and 5 bases from J; bases unmatched to any gene: 3. The CDR3 is made up of 15 amino acids. The CDR3 here is CASSLLGQGAETQYF. The CDR3 DNA sequence: TGTGCCAGCAGCTTACTGGGACAGGGGGCTGAGACCCAGTACTTC.

This clone appeared a few times. Additional DNA sequences in this sample encode the identical CDR3. This chain connects TRBV15 to TRBJ2-7, with D unclear. Per the germline V gene, CDR1 is LNHNV and CDR2 is YYDKDF (reference sequence). Trimming shortened V by 0 bases and J by 0 bases, and 3 bases separated the two germline ends. The CDR3 contains 13 residues. The CDR3 is CATSRDPSYEQYF. The CDR3, as DNA: TGTGCCACCAGCAGAGACCCCTCCTACGAGCAGTACTTC.

CDR3 amino acids: CASSKGTGSEAFF. The CDR3 DNA follows: TGCGCCAGCAGCAAAGGGACAGGGTCTGAAGCTTTCTTT. The chain combines TRBV5-1 with TRBJ1-1, with 9 bases matching TRBD1. V was pared by 4 bases and J by 6 bases, with 4 bases of the junction left unmatched. Germline CDR1 and CDR2: SGHRS and YFSETQ. The CDR3 spans 13 residues.

This clone was observed a few times. The genes are TRBV29-1 and TRBJ2-3, with D possibly matching TRBD2 (5 bases). The CDR3 spans 13 residues. The V end was cut by 0 bases, the J end by 4 bases, with 8 bases between. Germline V gives CDR1 SQVTM, CDR2 ANQGSEA. CDR3 sequence: CSVEDWTADTQYF. CDR3 nucleotide sequence: TGCAGCGTTGAAGATTGGACTGCAGATACGCAGTATTTT.

This clone was seen only once. The chain is built from TRBV7-9 and TRBJ1-4; D possibly corresponds to TRBD1 (5 bases). Trimming removed 1 base from V and 5 bases from J, with 11 bases in between. Germline CDR1 and CDR2: SEHNR and FQNEAQ (reference sequence). The CDR3 runs 15 residues. CDR3 sequence (DNA): TGTGCCAGCAGCTTAGGTCAACGGGGGAATGAAAAACTGTTTTTT. It encodes CASSLGQRGNEKLFF.

To note about this clone: Its ends do not fully match the called genes, so a read error is possible. The rearrangement uses TRBV7-2 and TRBJ2-7; D possibly corresponds to TRBD2 (5 bases). CDR3 size: 12 residues. Looked up from germline, CDR1 is SGHTA and CDR2 is FQGNSA. The CDR3 nucleotides are TGTGCCAGCAGCCTAGCCCCGGGCCAGCAGTACTTC. As protein: CASSLAPGQQYF.

A remark on this clone: Other DNA variants within this sample encode the same CDR3. The chain uses TRBV15 and TRBJ2-3; D is unresolved. The CDR3 consists of 14 residues. Per the germline V gene, CDR1 is LNHNV and CDR2 is YYDKDF (reference sequence). V lost 5 bases to trimming and J lost 2 bases, with 11 bases between them. The CDR3 here is CATSARQSTDTQYF. CDR3 DNA sequence: TGTGCCACCAGCGCCCGCCAATCCACAGATACGCAGTATTTT.

This clone turned up a few times. As DNA, the CDR3 is TGCAGCGTTTACCGGGACAGGGTGGAAGAGACCCAGTACTTC. Its protein product is CSVYRDRVEETQYF. The J gene is TRBJ2-5, the V gene TRBV29-1; 9 nucleotides match TRBD1. V was pared by 5 bases and J by 3 bases, with 7 bases of the junction left unmatched. Germline V gives CDR1 SQVTM, CDR2 ANQGSEA. The CDR3 totals 14 residues.

The rearrangement joins TRBV19 to TRBJ2-7; 12 bases fit TRBD1. Germline-derived CDR1 and CDR2 are LNHDA and SQIVND (reference sequence). This CDR3 comprises 15 residues. V was clipped by 5 bases and J by 2 bases; unmatched bases: 4. The CDR3 DNA reads as TGTGCCAGTAGTCACCGGGACAGGGGGCCCTACGAGCAGTACTTC. Its protein product is CASSHRDRGPYEQYF. Together with reference TRBV19 and TRBJ2-7, the CDR3 gives the full variable domain: DGGITQSPKYLFRKEGQNVTLSCEQNLNHDAMYWYRQDPGQGLRLIYYSQIVNDFQKGDIAEGYSVSREKKESFPLTVTSAQKNPTAFYLCASSHRDRGPYEQYFGPGTRLTVT.

In its sample, this clone was seen a few times. The sample carries other DNA sequences with the same CDR3. V gene TRBV30 combines with J gene TRBJ1-5; 7 nucleotides agree with TRBD1. The CDR3 has 13 residues. V dropped 1 base and J dropped 5; count of bases not matched to a gene: 2. The germline CDR1 and CDR2 sequences are GTSNPN and SVGIG (reference sequence). In DNA, the CDR3 is TGTGCCTGGAGTGGACAGGGAGATCAGCCCCAGCATTTT. It encodes CAWSGQGDQPQHF.

This clone was observed once. CDR3 DNA: TGCGCCAGCAGCCCCCAGGTACAGGGCTACTCTGGGGCCAACGTCCTGACTTTC. This codes for CASSPQVQGYSGANVLTF. This chain joins TRBV5-1 and TRBJ2-6, with TRBD1 as a possible D gene (6 bases). This CDR3 is 18 amino acids long. Germline V lookup: CDR1 SGHRS, CDR2 YFSETQ. The ends were cut back, 4 bases at V and 0 bases at J, with 17 bases in the middle.